Sequencing of this TCR beta chain was carried out in a study of blood T cell repertoires in COVID-19. Study as a whole: Spain, Italy and the United States supplied samples that represented acute and convalescent COVID-19. The analysed material was cDNA or gDNA that came from T cells, B-cell-depleted T cells, or PBMCs.

As processed by the authors: Reference gene primer amplification gave nucleated cell count estimates. Clones were read by immunoSEQ multiplex PCR, and TCRdb kept only the in-frame ones, dropping some. Clonal size and the V and J genes are those of that table, whereas D and trimming came from the DNA. The sample consists of over 450,000 clones, 85% to 90% of them appearing once. This clone was seen once. V shed 3 bases and J 0 bases; nucleotides not matched to a gene: 8. This CDR3 spans 16 amino acids. The germline CDR1 and CDR2 sequences are SGDLS and YYNGEE. The chain uses TRBV9 and TRBJ1-1; the match to TRBD1 covers 7 bases. This TCR was sampled from a woman in her forties or fifties with COVID-19, enrolled during active disease. Material for sequencing was peripheral blood. This CDR3 reads CASSASDRIMNTEAFF. CDR3 in DNA: TGTGCCAGCAGCGCCTCGGACAGGATTATGAACACTGAAGCTTTCTTT.